This T cell receptor (beta chain) was retrieved from a study of response to subunit inactivated influenza vaccine. Findings of the study overall: Each seasonal influenza vaccination, the authors suggested, recruits few new T cells.

CDR1 and CDR2 (germline): SGHDT, YYEEEE. J gave up 7 bases and V 4 bases, and 15 bases lay outside the gene matches. CDR3 length: 16 residues. As for this clonotype: The antigen is not known.

TCRdb used MiXCR to reprocess the RT-PCR reads, holding one entry per CDR3 protein. The sample consists of about 700,000 distinct CDR3 sequences, approximately 15% of them appearing once. The sequence derives from a man aged 45-60 years who received an inactivated influenza vaccine. The V and J genes are TRBV5-6 and TRBJ1-2; 8 nucleotides line up with TRBD1. This specimen consisted of PBMCs from blood, obtained 14 days before vaccination. The CDR3 loop is CASSLIERAGGLGYTF. The CDR3, as DNA: TGTGCCAGCAGCCTGATAGAACGGGCAGGGGGCCTTGGCTACACCTTC.